This TCR beta chain was obtained from a study of blood T cells in healthy people across ages. Study findings and constraints: Per million T cells, TCR beta diversity dropped about linearly as age rose.

This clonotype was counted many times. As yet, its antigen is unknown. Trimming took 2 bases from V and 4 from J; bases not matched to a gene: 0. The germline V gene has CDR1 SEHNR and CDR2 FQNEAQ (reference sequence). The CDR3 totals 13 residues. Whenever a sample was processed, at least 6.5 million PBMCs were isolated. A sample-barcoded 5' primer and a J-beta primer mix were used in a second PCR of roughly 7 to 11 cycles. Sequencing yielded, for each sample, at least 3 million paired-end reads carrying CDR3. TCRdb itself ran the 5' RACE reads through MiXCR, one entry per CDR3 protein. In the table there are more than 800,000 distinct CDR3 sequences, more than 25% of which are singletons.

Sequenced material: blood. The receptor was derived from a woman of 80 years or more in good health. The chain has TRBV7-9 and TRBJ2-3, with 7 bases identical to TRBD1. The CDR3 sequence: CASSLTGADTQYF. The CDR3 DNA reads TGTGCCAGCAGCTTAACAGGGGCAGATACGCAGTATTTT.